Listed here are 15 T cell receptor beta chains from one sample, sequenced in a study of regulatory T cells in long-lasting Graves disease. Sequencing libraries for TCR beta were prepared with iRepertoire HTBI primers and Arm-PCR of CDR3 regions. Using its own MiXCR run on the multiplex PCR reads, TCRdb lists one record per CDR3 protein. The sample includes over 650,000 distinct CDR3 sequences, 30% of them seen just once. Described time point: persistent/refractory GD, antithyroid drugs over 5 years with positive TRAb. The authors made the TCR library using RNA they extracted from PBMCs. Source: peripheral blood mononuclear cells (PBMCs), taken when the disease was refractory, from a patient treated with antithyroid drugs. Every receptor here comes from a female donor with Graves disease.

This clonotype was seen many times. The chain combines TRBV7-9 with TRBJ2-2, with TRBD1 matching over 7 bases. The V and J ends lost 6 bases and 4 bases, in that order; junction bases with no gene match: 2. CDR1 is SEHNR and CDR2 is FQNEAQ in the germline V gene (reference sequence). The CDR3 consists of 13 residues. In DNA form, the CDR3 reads TGTGCCAGCAGTCGGGACAGCACCGGGGAGCTGTTTTTT. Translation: CASSRDSTGELFF.

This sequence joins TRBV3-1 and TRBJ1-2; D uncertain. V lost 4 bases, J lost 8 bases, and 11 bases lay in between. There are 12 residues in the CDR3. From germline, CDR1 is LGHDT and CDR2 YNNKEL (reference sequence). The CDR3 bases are TGTGCCAGCAGCCCCTTCGGGGAGGGCTACACCTTC. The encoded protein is CASSPFGEGYTF. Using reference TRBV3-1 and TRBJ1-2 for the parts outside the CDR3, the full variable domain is DTAVSQTPKYLVTQMGNDKSIKCEQNLGHDTMYWYKQDSKKFLKIMFSYNNKELIINETVPNRFSPKSPDKAHLNLHINSLELGDSAVYFCASSPFGEGYTFGSGTRLTVV.

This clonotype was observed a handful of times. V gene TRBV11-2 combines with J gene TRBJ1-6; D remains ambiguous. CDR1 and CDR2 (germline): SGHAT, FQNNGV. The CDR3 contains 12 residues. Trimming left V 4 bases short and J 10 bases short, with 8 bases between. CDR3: CASSSFQSPLHF. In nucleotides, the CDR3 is TGTGCCAGCAGCTCTTTCCAGTCACCCCTCCACTTT.

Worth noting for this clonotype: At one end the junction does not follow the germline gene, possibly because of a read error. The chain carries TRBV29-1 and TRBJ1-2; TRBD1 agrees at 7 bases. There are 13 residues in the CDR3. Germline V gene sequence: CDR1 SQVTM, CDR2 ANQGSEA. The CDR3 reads CSVQEDRNYGYTF. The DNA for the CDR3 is TGCAGCGTTCAAGAGGACAGGAACTATGGCTACACCTTC.

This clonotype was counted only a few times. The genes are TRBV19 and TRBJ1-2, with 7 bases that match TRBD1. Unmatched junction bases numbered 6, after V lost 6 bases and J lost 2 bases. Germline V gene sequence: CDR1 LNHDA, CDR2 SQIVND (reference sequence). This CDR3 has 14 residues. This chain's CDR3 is CASRKTTGNYGYTF. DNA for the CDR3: TGTGCCAGTAGAAAGACGACAGGGAACTATGGCTACACCTTC. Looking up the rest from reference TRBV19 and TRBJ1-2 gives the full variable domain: DGGITQSPKYLFRKEGQNVTLSCEQNLNHDAMYWYRQDPGQGLRLIYYSQIVNDFQKGDIAEGYSVSREKKESFPLTVTSAQKNPTAFYLCASRKTTGNYGYTFGSGTRLTVV.

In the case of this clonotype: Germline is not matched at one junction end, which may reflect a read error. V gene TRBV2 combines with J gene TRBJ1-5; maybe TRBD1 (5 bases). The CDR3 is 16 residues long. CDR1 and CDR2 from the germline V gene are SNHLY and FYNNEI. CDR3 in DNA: TGCGCCAGCAGCCGAAAAGGAGGGGATAGCAATCAGCCCCAGCATTTT. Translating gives CASSRKGGDSNQPQHF.

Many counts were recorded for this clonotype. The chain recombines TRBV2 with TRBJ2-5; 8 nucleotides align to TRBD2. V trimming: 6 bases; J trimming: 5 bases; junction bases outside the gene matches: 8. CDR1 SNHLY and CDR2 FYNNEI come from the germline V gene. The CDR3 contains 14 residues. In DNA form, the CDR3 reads TGTGCCAGCAGGGGTAGCGGGGCCTCGGAGACCCAGTACTTC. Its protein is CASRGSGASETQYF.

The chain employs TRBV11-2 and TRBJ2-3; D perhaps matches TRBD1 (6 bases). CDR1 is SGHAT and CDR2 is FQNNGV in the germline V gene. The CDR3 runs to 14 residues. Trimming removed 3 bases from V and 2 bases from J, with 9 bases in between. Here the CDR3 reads CASSLTGDTDTQYF. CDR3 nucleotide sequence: TGTGCCAGCAGCTTGACAGGAGACACAGATACGCAGTATTTT.

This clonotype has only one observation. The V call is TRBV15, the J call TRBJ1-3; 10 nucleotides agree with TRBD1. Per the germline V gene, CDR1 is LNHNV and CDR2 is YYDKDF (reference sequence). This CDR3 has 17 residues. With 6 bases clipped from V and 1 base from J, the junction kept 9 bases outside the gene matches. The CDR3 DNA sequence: TGTGCCACCAGTCCTCTCCCGGGACAGGGGTCTGGAAACACCATATATTTT. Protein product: CATSPLPGQGSGNTIYF. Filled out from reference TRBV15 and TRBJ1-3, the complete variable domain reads DAMVIQNPRYQVTQFGKPVTLSCSQTLNHNVMYWYQQKSSQAPKLLFHYYDKDFNNEADTPDNFQSRRPNTSFCFLDIRSPGLGDTAMYLCATSPLPGQGSGNTIYFGEGSWLTVV.

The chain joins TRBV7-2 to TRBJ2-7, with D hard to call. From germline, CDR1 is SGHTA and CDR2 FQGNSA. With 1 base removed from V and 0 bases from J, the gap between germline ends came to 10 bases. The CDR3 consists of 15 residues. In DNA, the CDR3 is TGTGCCAGCAGCTTAGTAGCCCGGAGCTCCTACGAGCAGTACTTC. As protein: CASSLVARSSYEQYF.

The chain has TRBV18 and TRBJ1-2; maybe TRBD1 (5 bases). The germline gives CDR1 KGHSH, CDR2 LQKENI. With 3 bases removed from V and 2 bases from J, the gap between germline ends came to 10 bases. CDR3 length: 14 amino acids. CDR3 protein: CASSPQDTNYGYTF. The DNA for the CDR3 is TGTGCCAGCTCACCTCAGGACACAAACTATGGCTACACCTTC.

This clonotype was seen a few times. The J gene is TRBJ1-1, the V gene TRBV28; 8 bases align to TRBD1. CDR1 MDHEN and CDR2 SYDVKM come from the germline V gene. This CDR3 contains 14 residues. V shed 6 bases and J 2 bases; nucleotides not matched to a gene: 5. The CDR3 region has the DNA TGTGCCAGCAGACCGACAGGGGCAAACACTGAAGCTTTCTTT. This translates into CASRPTGANTEAFF.

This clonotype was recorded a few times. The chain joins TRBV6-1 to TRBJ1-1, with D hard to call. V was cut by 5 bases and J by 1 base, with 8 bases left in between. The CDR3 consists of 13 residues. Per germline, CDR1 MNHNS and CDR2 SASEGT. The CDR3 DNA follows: TGTGCCAGCAGTAAGGTTTGGAACACTGAAGCTTTCTTT. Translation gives CASSKVWNTEAFF.

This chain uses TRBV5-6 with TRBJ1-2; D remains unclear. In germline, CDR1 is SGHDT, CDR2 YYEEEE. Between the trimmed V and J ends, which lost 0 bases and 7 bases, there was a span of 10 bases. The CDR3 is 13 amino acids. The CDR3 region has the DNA TGTGCCAGCAGCTTGGGAAGGTCGGCTGGCTACACCTTC. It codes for CASSLGRSAGYTF.

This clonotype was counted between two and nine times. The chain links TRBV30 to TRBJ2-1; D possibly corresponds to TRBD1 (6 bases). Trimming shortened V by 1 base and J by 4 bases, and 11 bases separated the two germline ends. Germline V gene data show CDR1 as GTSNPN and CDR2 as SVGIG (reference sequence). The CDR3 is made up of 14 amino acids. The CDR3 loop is CAWSGGRRYNEQFF. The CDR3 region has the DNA TGTGCCTGGAGTGGGGGGCGAAGGTACAATGAGCAGTTCTTC.